This record looks at one T cell receptor (beta chain) sequence and its context. Its matching antigen is unknown. The data were taken from a study of shared clonotypes between healthy human individuals. Findings of the study overall: The expectation was that sequencing depth would affect clonotype sharing among donors.

CCR7-negative CD45RA+ TemRA cells were combined with CD45RO+ cells to form CD8 memory. Each PCR replicate from the sorted subsets contained about 200 ng DNA, which is 25,000 to 30,000 T cell genomes. Clones were sequenced by immunoSEQ multiplex PCR, and TCRdb holds only the in-frame ones, with some missing. The sample shows approximately 640,000 clones, about nine tenths of them seen only once. With 5 bases removed from V and 6 bases from J, the gap between germline ends came to 14 bases. Germline CDR1 is MDHEN and CDR2 is SYDVKM. The length of the CDR3 is 14 residues. The TCR comes from a man aged 18 to 30 in good health. Some clones in this sample may be carry-over from other donors' samples. The chain employs TRBV28 and TRBJ2-1; D gene unclear. The sequencing sample was made of memory CD8+ T cells from PBMCs. Subset specified: CD45RO+ cells pooled with CCR7-negative TemRA cells. CDR3 nucleotide sequence: TGTGCCAGCAGTATTCTCCTCTCCGTCAATGAGCAGTTCTTC. Amino acids: CASSILLSVNEQFF.